This entry concerns a single TCR beta chain. This CDR3 has 15 residues. Germline assignment: CDR1 SGHTA and CDR2 FQGNSA. Trimming removed 3 bases from V and 2 bases from J, with 10 bases in between. This sample stems from a study of T-cell reconstitution after alpha-beta-depleted transplantation in children. It was with unique molecular identifiers that the TCRbeta library was prepared. TCRdb itself ran the PCR reads through MiXCR, one entry per CDR3 protein. The sample lists roughly 500,000 distinct CDR3 sequences; about 33% were seen once. The starting material was PBMCs from the stem cell graft donor, obtained from the stem cell graft. This receptor was identified in a human donor who donated a stem cell graft to a child with aplastic anemia. This rearrangement joins TRBV7-2 to TRBJ2-2; a possible D gene is TRBD2 (5 bases). Written as DNA, the CDR3 is TGTGCCAGCAGCTTCCAAGCGGTTAACACCGGGGAGCTGTTTTTT. It specifies CASSFQAVNTGELFF.